A single sample gave rise to the 22 T cell receptor beta chains below, sequenced in a study of beta chain features in type 1 diabetes. Sequenced material consisted of expressed TCRB transcripts (all of the isolated RNA was reverse transcribed). Some clones are missing from TCRdb's copy, which holds only in-frame ones; the method was immunoSEQ multiplex PCR. In the table there are a few hundred thousand clones, approximately 16% of which are singletons. The sample comprised naive CD4+ T cells from blood. The receptors shown here come from a young woman in good health.

This clone occurred a few times. The chain has TRBV18 and TRBJ2-1; TRBD2 is a possible D gene (6 bases). V gave up 2 bases and J gave up 0 bases, with 14 bases separating them. There are 17 residues in the CDR3. Germline CDR1 KGHSH, CDR2 LQKENI. CDR3 region: CASSPWGGKGSYNEQFF. DNA of the CDR3: TGTGCCAGCTCACCATGGGGCGGGAAGGGCTCCTACAATGAGCAGTTCTTC. Drawing the rest from reference TRBV18 and TRBJ2-1, the complete variable domain is NAGVMQNPRHLVRRRGQEARLRCSPMKGHSHVYWYRQLPEEGLKFMVYLQKENIIDESGMPKERFSAEFPKEGPSILRIQQVVRGDSAAYFCASSPWGGKGSYNEQFFGPGTRLTVL.

This chain uses TRBV6-6 with TRBJ1-1, with a tentative D call TRBD1 (5 bases). The V gene lost 0 bases and the J gene lost 4 bases, with 12 bases spanning the gap. This CDR3 contains 15 residues. Per germline, CDR1 MNHNY and CDR2 SVGAGI (reference sequence). CDR3 nucleotides: TGTGCCAGCAGTTACTCGCGGGGGAATCCCACTGAAGCTTTCTTT. Translating it yields CASSYSRGNPTEAFF.

The V gene is TRBV5-6, the J gene TRBJ2-7; a weak D match, TRBD2 (5 bases). With 0 bases removed from V and 6 bases from J, the gap between germline ends came to 7 bases. The germline gives CDR1 SGHDT, CDR2 YYEEEE. CDR3 length: 12 amino acids. The CDR3 DNA reads as TGTGCCAGCAGCTTGGGAGGGATCGAGCAGTACTTC. Translating gives CASSLGGIEQYF.

V is TRBV30 and J is TRBJ2-1, with TRBD2 as a possible D gene (5 bases). Germline V gene lookup returns CDR1 GTSNPN and CDR2 SVGIG (reference sequence). The V and J ends lost 4 bases and 4 bases respectively, with 17 bases between them. This CDR3 contains 15 residues. CDR3 coding DNA: TGTGCCTGGACTGGGAGCGAGACCAGGTACAATGAGCAGTTCTTC. It codes for CAWTGSETRYNEQFF.

The CDR3 nucleotides are TGTGCCAGTAGCTCGGGACAGTCTAGCACAGATACGCAGTATTTT. Protein sequence: CASSSGQSSTDTQYF. The J gene is TRBJ2-3, the V gene TRBV19; 7 nucleotides align to TRBD1. With V trimmed by 6 bases and J by 0 bases, 6 bases remained unmatched. The CDR3 runs to 15 residues. Germline V gives CDR1 LNHDA, CDR2 SQIVND (reference sequence).

This clone was seen a handful of times. This chain links TRBV6-1 with TRBJ2-1, with TRBD1 identical over 10 bases. Per germline, CDR1 MNHNS and CDR2 SASEGT. This CDR3 spans 15 amino acids. V lost 4 bases and J lost 7; bases outside the gene matches: 7. The CDR3 DNA reads TGTGCCAGCAGTGGCCGGGACAGGGGCTGGAATGAGCAGTTCTTC. Protein sequence: CASSGRDRGWNEQFF.

The chain has TRBV7-7 and TRBJ2-1, with a possible D match to TRBD2 (5 bases). The CDR3 totals 17 residues. Germline V CDR1 and CDR2: SSHAT, FNYEAQ (reference sequence). CDR3 in amino acids: CASSASLSRVSYNEQFF. The DNA of the CDR3 is TGTGCTAGCTCGGCTAGCCTAAGTCGGGTCTCCTACAATGAGCAGTTCTTC.

J is TRBJ2-7 and V is TRBV9, with D perhaps TRBD1 (5 bases). Germline V gene data show CDR1 as SGDLS and CDR2 as YYNGEE. This CDR3 contains 15 residues. V was trimmed by 2 bases and J by 5 bases, leaving 17 bases between them. CDR3 nucleotide sequence: TGTGCCAGCAGCGTCTCTGTCAGGGCATCCAACGAGCAGTACTTC. Translating it yields CASSVSVRASNEQYF.

In this sample, this clone turned up a few times. This rearrangement joins TRBV9 to TRBJ2-5; D not certain. Trimming stripped 5 bases from V and 5 bases from J, with 10 bases between. Germline lookup yields CDR1 SGDLS and CDR2 YYNGEE. This CDR3 has 12 residues. The CDR3: CASSSRYETQYF. CDR3 nucleotides: TGTGCCAGCAGTTCCCGGTACGAGACCCAGTACTTC.

This clone appeared a few times. This chain joins TRBV4-3 and TRBJ2-7, with 10 positions matching TRBD1. The germline V gene has CDR1 LGHNA and CDR2 YSLEER. J gave up 7 bases and V 2 bases, and 8 bases lay outside the gene matches. The CDR3 is made up of 15 amino acids. Here the CDR3 DNA reads TGCGCCAGCAGCCAATACTGGACAGGGGGTACAGAGCAGTACTTC. This encodes CASSQYWTGGTEQYF.

This chain links TRBV28 with TRBJ2-4, with TRBD1 matching 7 bases. CDR3 length equals 14 residues. With V trimmed by 6 bases and J by 0 bases, 2 bases remained unmatched. CDR1 and CDR2 from the germline V gene are MDHEN and SYDVKM. The CDR3 nucleotides are TGTGCCAGCAGATCAGGGGGAGCCAAAAACATTCAGTACTTC. It specifies CASRSGGAKNIQYF.

This clone was seen more than once but under ten times. The CDR3 is CASSYSQGVRETQYF. CDR3 in DNA: TGTGCCAGCAGTTACTCTCAGGGGGTGAGGGAGACCCAGTACTTC. The rearrangement joins TRBV6-6 to TRBJ2-5, with 7 bases matching TRBD1. J gave up 5 bases and V 0 bases, and 6 bases lay outside the gene matches. The CDR3 is 15 residues long. In germline, CDR1 is MNHNY, CDR2 SVGAGI (reference sequence).

The chain combines TRBV30 with TRBJ1-5; 10 bases line up with TRBD1. CDR3 size: 15 residues. Trimming cost V 4 bases and J 5 bases; bases outside gene matches: 8. The germline V gene encodes CDR1 GTSNPN and CDR2 SVGIG (reference sequence). CDR3 nucleotides: TGTGCCTGGACCCTTCCAGGACAGGGGGATCAGCCCCAGCATTTT. This gives the protein CAWTLPGQGDQPQHF. Drawing the rest from reference TRBV30 and TRBJ1-5, the complete variable domain is SQTIHQWPATLVQPVGSPLSLECTVEGTSNPNLYWYRQAAGRGLQLLFYSVGIGQISSEVPQNLSASRPQDRQFILSSKKLLLSDSGFYLCAWTLPGQGDQPQHFGDGTRLSIL.

This clone was counted a few times. The V and J genes are TRBV18 and TRBJ1-2, with TRBD1 matching over 7 bases. The CDR3 totals 18 residues. The trim removed 0 bases at V and 4 bases at J, leaving 14 bases unmatched. Per the germline V gene, CDR1 is KGHSH and CDR2 is LQKENI. The chain's CDR3 is CASSPPTGTINLGYGYTF. DNA of the CDR3: TGTGCCAGCTCACCACCGACAGGGACCATTAATTTGGGCTATGGCTACACCTTC.

The chain joins TRBV7-9 to TRBJ2-1, with 14 bases matching TRBD2. Germline V gives CDR1 SEHNR, CDR2 FQNEAQ (reference sequence). The CDR3 sequence is 17 residues long. V lost 6 bases to trimming and J lost 6 bases; unmatched junction nucleotides: 10. CDR3 loop: CASSLVGTSGRPNEQFF. In nucleotides, the CDR3 is TGTGCCAGCAGTCTGGTCGGGACTAGCGGGAGACCCAATGAGCAGTTCTTC.

The rearrangement joins TRBV18 to TRBJ2-3, with 7 positions matching TRBD2. Germline CDR1 and CDR2: KGHSH and LQKENI. J lost 3 bases, V lost 4 bases, and 7 bases had no gene match. The CDR3 totals 15 residues. The CDR3 DNA sequence: TGTGCCAGCTCACGCACTCTAGCGGATACAGATACGCAGTATTTT. It translates to CASSRTLADTDTQYF. The complete variable domain, with remaining parts taken from reference TRBV18 and TRBJ2-3, reads NAGVMQNPRHLVRRRGQEARLRCSPMKGHSHVYWYRQLPEEGLKFMVYLQKENIIDESGMPKERFSAEFPKEGPSILRIQQVVRGDSAAYFCASSRTLADTDTQYFGPGTRLTVL.

This clone showed up just a few times. This chain connects TRBV25-1 to TRBJ1-5; tentative D call: TRBD1 (5 bases). The CDR3 sequence is 13 residues long. Trimming took off 3 bases at V and 4 bases at J, with 7 bases between the two ends. The germline V gene has CDR1 MGHDK and CDR2 SYGVNS. In nucleotides, the CDR3 is TGTGCCAGCAGTGACGGGGGGAATCAGCCCCAGCATTTT. It yields the protein CASSDGGNQPQHF.

The chain carries TRBV28 and TRBJ2-1, with 10 bases that match TRBD2. CDR1 is MDHEN, CDR2 SYDVKM, per germline. Trimming at V came to 2 bases and at J to 11 bases, leaving 9 bases not matched to a gene. The CDR3 has 15 residues. CDR3 amino acids: CASSLLAGEVGKQFF. The CDR3 nucleotides read TGTGCCAGCAGTTTACTAGCGGGAGAAGTTGGTAAGCAGTTCTTC.

This clone was seen a handful of times. The rearrangement links TRBV9 to TRBJ1-1; D is possibly TRBD1 (6 bases). The germline CDR1 and CDR2 sequences are SGDLS and YYNGEE. The CDR3 runs 15 residues. V lost 4 bases and J lost 1, with 14 bases in between. The CDR3 coding sequence is TGTGCCAGCAGCTTTCGGACAGACAAGAACACTGAAGCTTTCTTT. Its translation: CASSFRTDKNTEAFF.

CDR3 amino acids: CASSPDPDIQYF. In DNA form, the CDR3 reads TGTGCCAGCAGCCCTGATCCGGACATTCAGTACTTC. J is TRBJ2-4 and V is TRBV7-9, with D uncertain. The V end lost 5 bases, the J end lost 8 bases, and 10 bases lay between the germline ends. CDR1 and CDR2 from the germline V gene are SEHNR and FQNEAQ (reference sequence). The length of the CDR3 is 12 residues.

The chain recombines TRBV7-2 with TRBJ2-7; D is ambiguous. Germline CDR1 is SGHTA and CDR2 is FQGNSA. V was cut by 5 bases and J by 2 bases, with 10 bases left in between. The CDR3 sequence is 13 residues long. The CDR3: CASSLDTTYEQYF. CDR3 DNA: TGTGCCAGCAGCCTCGACACCACCTACGAGCAGTACTTC.

The gene calls are TRBV29-1 and TRBJ1-1; TRBD1 might be the D (6 bases). This CDR3 has 12 residues. V was trimmed by 8 bases and J by 0 bases, leaving 10 bases between them. The germline CDR1 and CDR2 sequences are SQVTM and ANQGSEA. The CDR3 reads CSPWTVNTEAFF. As DNA, the CDR3 is TGCAGCCCTTGGACAGTGAACACTGAAGCTTTCTTT.